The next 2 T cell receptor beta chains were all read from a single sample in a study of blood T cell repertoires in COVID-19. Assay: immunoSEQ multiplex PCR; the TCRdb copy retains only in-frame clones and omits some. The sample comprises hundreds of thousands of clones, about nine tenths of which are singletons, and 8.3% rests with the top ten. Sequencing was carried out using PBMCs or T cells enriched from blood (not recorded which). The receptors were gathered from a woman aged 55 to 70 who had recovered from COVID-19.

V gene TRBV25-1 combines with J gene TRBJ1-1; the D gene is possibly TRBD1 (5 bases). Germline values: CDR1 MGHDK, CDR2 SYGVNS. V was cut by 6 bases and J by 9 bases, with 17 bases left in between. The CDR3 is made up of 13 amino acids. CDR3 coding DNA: TGTGCCAGCAGGCACGGGGGTAGGGGTAAAGCTTTCTTT. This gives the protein CASRHGGRGKAFF. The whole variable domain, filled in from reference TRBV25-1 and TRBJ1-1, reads EADIYQTPRYLVIGTGKKITLECSQTMGHDKMYWYQQDPGMELHLIHYSYGVNSTEKGDLSSESTVSRIRTEHFPLTLESARPSHTSQYLCASRHGGRGKAFFGQGTRLTVV.

The CDR3 region is CSASPIRQGEEKLFF. DNA of the CDR3: TGCAGTGCTAGTCCTATTCGCCAGGGCGAAGAAAAACTGTTTTTT. The genes are TRBV20-1 and TRBJ1-4; possibly TRBD1 for D (5 bases). The CDR3 is 15 residues long. Between the trimmed V and J ends, which lost 3 bases and 8 bases, there was a span of 19 bases. Germline V gene lookup returns CDR1 DFQATT and CDR2 SNEGSKA (reference sequence).